This entry describes one T cell receptor (beta chain). The specificity of this receptor is unknown. The record has no base qualities; no much larger clone is one base away. CDR1 WNHNN and CDR2 SYGVQD are derived from the germline V gene (reference sequence). V loses 9 bases at its end and J loses 8 bases; junction bases beyond the gene matches: 9. The CDR3, from cysteine to phenylalanine, totals 13 residues. The only DNA kept is the CDR3, 39 bases in frame from the first base. The trial excluded patients who had a history of autoimmune disease or who were on systemic immunosuppression. Peripheral blood for TCR sequencing was drawn from every dose cohort at baseline, at cycle 4 day 1 and at cycle 7 day 1. The samples were drawn from a first-in-human, open-label, multicenter phase I dose-escalation trial of ivuxolimab. The trial enrolled adults with locally advanced or metastatic head and neck squamous cell, hepatocellular, melanoma or renal cell carcinoma. CD4+ and CD8+ T cells were sorted separately from peripheral blood before TCR sequencing.

To sequence the TCRbeta CDR3 region, genomic DNA was isolated from the sorted cells. TCRbeta CDR3 regions were sequenced using the immunoSEQ Assay. The table comes from immuneACCESS by way of TCRdb, which keeps in-frame sequences with V and J called. Part of the clones is missing from these tables; in studies checked, under half for an unresolved V gene and the rest for unknown reasons. The sample table contains almost 20,000 clones; only one count was recorded for 83% of them. The ten largest clonotypes hold about 20% of the sample. These data originate in a study of OX40 agonist ivuxolimab in advanced cancers. A note on the overall study: Ivuxolimab was an agonistic, fully human IgG2 monoclonal antibody directed against OX40 (CD134), a costimulatory receptor. In the dose-escalation cohort, around four fifths of patients were male, and the mean age was 60 years with a range of about 20 to 80. Of the roughly 52 patients in dose escalation, 19 had hepatocellular carcinoma, some 15 had melanoma, 9 had renal cell carcinoma and 9 had head and neck cancer. Peripheral TCRbeta sequencing was intended to test whether TCR sequence diversity was altered and clonal T-cell expansion was caused by ivuxolimab. The paper describes the monotherapy dose-escalation part (N of about 50 patients) of the phase I trial of ivuxolimab. Prior anti-PD-1, anti-PD-L1 or anti-CTLA-4 therapy was permitted, and approximately 42% of dose-escalation patients had received checkpoint inhibitors. Intravenous ivuxolimab was administered to patients every 2 weeks at six dose levels: 0.01, 0.1, 0.3, 1.5, 3 and 10 mg/kg. Partial responses were achieved by three dose-escalation patients, of whom one had hepatocellular carcinoma and two had cutaneous melanoma. General study outcomes and caveats: At doses from 0.1 to 3.0 mg/kg, clonal expansion was seen in both CD4+ and CD8+ blood T cells between baseline and week 6. After ivuxolimab, CD8+ T cells had more expanded clones than CD4+ T cells on average. In partial responders in the 0.1-3.0 mg/kg groups, normalized peripheral clonal expansion was found to be among the lowest, especially among CD8+ T cells. Which antigens the clonally expanded peripheral T cells were specific for was not determined. Low levels of normalized T-cell clonal expansion were also shown by some nonresponding patients.

This sequence was found in an adult with an advanced solid tumor such as melanoma, head and neck, liver or kidney cancer. The sequences come from CD4+ or CD8+ T cells sorted from blood, collected in a trial of the OX40 agonist ivuxolimab. The chain couples TRBV10-1 to TRBJ1-4, with TRBD1 matching 7 junction bases. The DNA sequence is as follows: TGCGCCAGGAAGGGAGGGGGCGAGGAAAAACTGTTTTTT. Its translation is CARKGGGEEKLFF.